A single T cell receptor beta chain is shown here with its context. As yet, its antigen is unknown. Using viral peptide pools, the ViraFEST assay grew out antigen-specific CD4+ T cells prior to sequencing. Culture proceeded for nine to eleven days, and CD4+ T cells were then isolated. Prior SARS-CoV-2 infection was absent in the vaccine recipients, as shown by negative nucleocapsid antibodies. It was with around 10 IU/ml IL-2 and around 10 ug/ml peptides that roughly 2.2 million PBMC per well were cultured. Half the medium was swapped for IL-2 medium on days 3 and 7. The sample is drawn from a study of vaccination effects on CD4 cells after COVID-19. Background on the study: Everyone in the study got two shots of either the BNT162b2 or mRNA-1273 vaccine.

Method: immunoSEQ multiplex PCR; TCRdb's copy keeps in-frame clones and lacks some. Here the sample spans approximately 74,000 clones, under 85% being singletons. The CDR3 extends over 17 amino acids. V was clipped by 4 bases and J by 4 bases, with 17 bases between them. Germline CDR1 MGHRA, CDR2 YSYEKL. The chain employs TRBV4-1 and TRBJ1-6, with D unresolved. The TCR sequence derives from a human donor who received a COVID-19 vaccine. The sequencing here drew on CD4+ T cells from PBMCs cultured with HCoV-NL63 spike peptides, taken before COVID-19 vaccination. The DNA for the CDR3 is TGCGCCAGCAGCCCCCCCGGAGGCGGACCGTATAATTCACCCCTCCACTTT. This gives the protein CASSPPGGGPYNSPLHF.